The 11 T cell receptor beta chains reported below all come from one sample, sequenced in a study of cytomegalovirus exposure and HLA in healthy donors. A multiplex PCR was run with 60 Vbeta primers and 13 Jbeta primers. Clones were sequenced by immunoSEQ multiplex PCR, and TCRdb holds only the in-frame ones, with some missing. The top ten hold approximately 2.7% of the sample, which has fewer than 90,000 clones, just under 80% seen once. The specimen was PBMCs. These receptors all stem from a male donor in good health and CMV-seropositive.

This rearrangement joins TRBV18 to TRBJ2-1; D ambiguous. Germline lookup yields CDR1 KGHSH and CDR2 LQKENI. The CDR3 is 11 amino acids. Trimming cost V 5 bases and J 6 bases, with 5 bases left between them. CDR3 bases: TGTGCCAGCTCATTTCTCAATGAGCAGTTCTTC. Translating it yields CASSFLNEQFF.

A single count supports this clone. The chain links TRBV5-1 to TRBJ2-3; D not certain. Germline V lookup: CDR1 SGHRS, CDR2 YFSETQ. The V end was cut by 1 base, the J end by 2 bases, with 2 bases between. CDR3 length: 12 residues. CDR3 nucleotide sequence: TGCGCCAGCAGCTTGCACACAGATACGCAGTATTTT. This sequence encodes CASSLHTDTQYF.

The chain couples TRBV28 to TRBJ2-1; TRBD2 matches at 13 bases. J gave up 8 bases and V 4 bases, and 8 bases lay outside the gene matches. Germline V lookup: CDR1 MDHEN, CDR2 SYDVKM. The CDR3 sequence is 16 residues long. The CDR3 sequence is CASSWTSGSLLDEQFF. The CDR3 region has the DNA TGTGCCAGCAGTTGGACTAGCGGGAGCCTCTTAGATGAGCAGTTCTTC. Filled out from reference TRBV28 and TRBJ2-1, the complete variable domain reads DVKVTQSSRYLVKRTGEKVFLECVQDMDHENMFWYRQDPGLGLRLIYFSYDVKMKEKGDIPEGYSVSREKKERFSLILESASTNQTSMYLCASSWTSGSLLDEQFFGPGTRLTVL.

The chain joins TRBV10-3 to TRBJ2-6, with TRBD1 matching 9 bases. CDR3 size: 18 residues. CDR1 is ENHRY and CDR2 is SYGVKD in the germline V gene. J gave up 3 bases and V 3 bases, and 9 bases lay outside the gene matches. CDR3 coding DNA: TGTGCCATCAGTGAACAAGACAGGGGGAGCTTTGGGGCCAACGTCCTGACTTTC. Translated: CAISEQDRGSFGANVLTF.

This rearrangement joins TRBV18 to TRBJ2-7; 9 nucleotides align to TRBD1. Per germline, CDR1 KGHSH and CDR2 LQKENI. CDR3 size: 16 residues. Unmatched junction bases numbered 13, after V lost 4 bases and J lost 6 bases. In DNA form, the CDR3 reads TGTGCCAGCTCACGGACGACCTTGGACAGGGGAGGCGAGCAGTACTTC. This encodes CASSRTTLDRGGEQYF.

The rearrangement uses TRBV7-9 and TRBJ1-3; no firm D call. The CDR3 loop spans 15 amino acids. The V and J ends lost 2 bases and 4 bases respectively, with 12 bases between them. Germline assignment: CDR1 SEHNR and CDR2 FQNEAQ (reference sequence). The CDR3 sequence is CASSLIAGYGNTIYF. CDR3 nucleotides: TGTGCCAGCAGCTTAATCGCGGGGTACGGAAACACCATATATTTT.

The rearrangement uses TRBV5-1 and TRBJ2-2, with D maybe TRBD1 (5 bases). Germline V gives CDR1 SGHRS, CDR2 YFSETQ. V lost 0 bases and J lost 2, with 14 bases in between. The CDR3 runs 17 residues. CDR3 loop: CASSLGVSTVNTGELFF. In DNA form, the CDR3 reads TGCGCCAGCAGCTTGGGAGTTTCGACAGTTAACACCGGGGAGCTGTTTTTT.

The CDR3 sequence is CASSPRDRDHTIYF. DNA of the CDR3: TGTGCCAGCAGCCCCCGGGACAGGGATCACACCATATATTTT. V is TRBV7-9 and J is TRBJ1-3, with 9 bases identical to TRBD1. Germline lookup yields CDR1 SEHNR and CDR2 FQNEAQ (reference sequence). The V segment lost 5 bases and the J segment 8 bases; nucleotides outside the gene matches: 7. This CDR3 comprises 14 residues. The full variable domain, in which reference TRBV7-9 and TRBJ1-3 provide the parts outside the CDR3, is DTGVSQNPRHKITKRGQNVTFRCDPISEHNRLYWYRQTLGQGPEFLTYFQNEAQLEKSRLLSDRFSAERPKGSFSTLEIQRTEQGDSAMYLCASSPRDRDHTIYFGEGSWLTVV.

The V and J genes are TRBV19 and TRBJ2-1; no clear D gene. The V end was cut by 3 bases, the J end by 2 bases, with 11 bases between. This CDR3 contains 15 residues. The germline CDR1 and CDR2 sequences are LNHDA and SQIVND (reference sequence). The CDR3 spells CASSIAAPTYNEQFF. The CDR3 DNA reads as TGTGCCAGTAGTATTGCGGCACCTACCTACAATGAGCAGTTCTTC.

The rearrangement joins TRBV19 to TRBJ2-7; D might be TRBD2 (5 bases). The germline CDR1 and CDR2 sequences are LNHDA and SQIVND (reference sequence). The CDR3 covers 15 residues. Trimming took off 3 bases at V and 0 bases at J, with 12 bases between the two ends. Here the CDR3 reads CASSINGISSYEQYF. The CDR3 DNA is TGTGCCAGTAGTATTAACGGGATTAGCTCCTACGAGCAGTACTTC.

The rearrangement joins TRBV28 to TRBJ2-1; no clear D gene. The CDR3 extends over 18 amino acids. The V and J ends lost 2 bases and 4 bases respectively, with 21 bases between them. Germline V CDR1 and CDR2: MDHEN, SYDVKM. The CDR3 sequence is CASSLMFFRFLDYNEQFF. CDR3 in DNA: TGTGCCAGCAGTTTAATGTTTTTCAGGTTTCTCGATTACAATGAGCAGTTCTTC.